This TCR beta chain originates from a study of T-cell memory formation after mild COVID-19. Researchers used 5'RACE with constant-segment primers to make TCR alpha and TCR beta cDNA libraries that carry sample barcodes and UMIs. TCRdb reprocessed the 5' RACE reads with MiXCR, giving one entry per CDR3 protein. The data contain fewer than 350,000 distinct CDR3 sequences, approximately 15% of them singletons. Per the germline V gene, CDR1 is MNHEY and CDR2 is SVGAGI. V lost 1 base and J lost 4; bases outside the gene matches: 5. The CDR3 is 16 amino acids. The chain couples TRBV6-5 to TRBJ2-3; TRBD2 agrees at 10 bases. The TCR originated in a man between 18 and 29 years old who had mild COVID-19 (a few samples of this study predate the infection). Cell type and time point are not known. Material for sequencing was PBMCs or a T cell subset sorted from them (not recorded which). The CDR3 nucleotides are TGTGCCAGCAGTTACTTTCCTAGCGGGGGTCCAGATACGCAGTATTTT. The encoded protein is CASSYFPSGGPDTQYF.